The source of this T cell receptor (beta chain) is a study of T cell responses to AZD1222 COVID-19 vaccine. Repertoires were generated with immunoSEQ multiplex PCR, while TCRdb's copy carries only in-frame clones and drops some. This repertoire shows about 94,000 clones, around 84% found once; its top ten account for 4.5%. Researchers grouped second doses given at about 4 or about 12 weeks into one pool. V dropped 5 bases and J dropped 4 bases, with 6 bases sitting between them. The CDR3 consists of 12 residues. Germline-derived CDR1 and CDR2 are LNHDA and SQIVND (reference sequence). The clonotype comes from an adult who received the AZD1222 COVID-19 vaccine. Source: peripheral blood, taken 28 days after the second AZD1222 dose. V usage is TRBV19 and J usage is TRBJ1-5; D is undetermined. This CDR3 is CASSLRNQPQHF. The CDR3 region has the DNA TGTGCCAGTAGTTTACGAAATCAGCCCCAGCATTTT.